These 9 T cell receptor beta chains share one sample of origin, sequenced in a study of T cell responses to AZD1222 COVID-19 vaccine. Profiled with immunoSEQ multiplex PCR; TCRdb holds only in-frame clones, not every one. The sample lists around 60,000 clones; under 95% were seen once. Sequencing used peripheral blood, obtained 28 days after the second dose of the MenACWY control vaccine. The receptors originated from an adult who received the MenACWY meningococcal vaccine as a control.

The chain is built from TRBV7-8 and TRBJ1-1, with TRBD1 identical over 8 bases. CDR1 is SGHVS and CDR2 is FQNEAQ in the germline V gene. The CDR3 is 14 amino acids. V trimming: 5 bases; J trimming: 3 bases; junction bases outside the gene matches: 5. CDR3 amino acids: CASSRTTGDTEAFF. The CDR3, as DNA: TGTGCCAGCAGCCGAACGACAGGGGACACTGAAGCTTTCTTT.

The chain recombines TRBV18 with TRBJ2-7; D may be TRBD1 (6 bases). The CDR3 consists of 14 residues. With 4 bases removed from V and 1 base from J, the gap between germline ends came to 11 bases. Germline V gives CDR1 KGHSH, CDR2 LQKENI. The CDR3 region has the DNA TGTGCCAGCTCACTCCGGGACACTTCCTACGAGCAGTACTTC. Residues: CASSLRDTSYEQYF. The full variable domain, rest sourced from reference TRBV18 and TRBJ2-7, is NAGVMQNPRHLVRRRGQEARLRCSPMKGHSHVYWYRQLPEEGLKFMVYLQKENIIDESGMPKERFSAEFPKEGPSILRIQQVVRGDSAAYFCASSLRDTSYEQYFGPGTRLTVT.

V usage is TRBV19 and J usage is TRBJ1-6; TRBD1 aligns across 8 bases. Per the germline V gene, CDR1 is LNHDA and CDR2 is SQIVND (reference sequence). The CDR3 extends over 17 amino acids. J lost 0 bases, V lost 7 bases, and 8 bases had no gene match. This chain's CDR3 is CASTPGTGRSYNSPLHF. CDR3 DNA sequence: TGTGCCAGTACCCCCGGGACAGGCCGCTCCTATAATTCACCCCTCCACTTT.

This rearrangement joins TRBV23-1 to TRBJ2-2; 8 bases fit TRBD1. TRBV23-1 is treated as an ORF (open reading frame) with a function not yet certain. The CDR3 loop spans 13 amino acids. V dropped 8 bases and J dropped 5; count of bases not matched to a gene: 4. The CDR3 bases are TGCGCCAGCGGGGACAGGCCAACCGGGGAGCTGTTTTTT. Residues: CASGDRPTGELFF.

J is TRBJ2-7 and V is TRBV28, with TRBD2 identical over 11 bases. Trimming took 6 bases from V and 6 from J; bases not matched to a gene: 4. The germline V gene has CDR1 MDHEN and CDR2 SYDVKM. This CDR3 contains 13 residues. CDR3 coding DNA: TGTGCCAGCAGCCGTGGGACTAGCGGCGAGCAGTACTTC. Residues: CASSRGTSGEQYF.

The V and J genes are TRBV13 and TRBJ2-7, with 8 bases that match TRBD1. V gave up 4 bases and J gave up 5 bases; unmatched junction bases: 7. The CDR3 sequence is 14 residues long. From germline, CDR1 is PRHDT and CDR2 FYEKMQ (reference sequence). The CDR3 sequence: CASSSNRGVHEQYF. The CDR3 DNA follows: TGTGCCAGCAGCTCTAACAGGGGGGTCCACGAGCAGTACTTC. The complete variable domain, with remaining parts taken from reference TRBV13 and TRBJ2-7, reads AAGVIQSPRHLIKEKRETATLKCYPIPRHDTVYWYQQGPGQDPQFLISFYEKMQSDKGSIPDRFSAQQFSDYHSELNMSSLELGDSALYFCASSSNRGVHEQYFGPGTRLTVT.

This clone was seen just once. V is TRBV10-2 and J is TRBJ1-2; D unresolved. This CDR3 has 13 amino acids. Per the germline V gene, CDR1 is WSHSY and CDR2 is SAAADI. V gave up 4 bases and J gave up 1 base, with 7 bases separating them. CDR3 protein: CASSGVVNYGYTF. CDR3 bases: TGCGCCAGCAGTGGGGTCGTTAACTATGGCTACACCTTC.

This clone was recorded a few times. The gene calls are TRBV5-1 and TRBJ1-1; a possible D gene is TRBD1 (5 bases). From germline, CDR1 is SGHRS and CDR2 YFSETQ. V lost 2 bases to trimming and J lost 10 bases, with 21 bases between them. The CDR3 has 15 amino acids. Here the CDR3 reads CASSFISDGQSAAFF. CDR3 sequence (DNA): TGCGCCAGCAGCTTCATTTCCGACGGACAATCCGCAGCTTTCTTT.

The rearrangement joins TRBV4-1 to TRBJ1-4; D not certain. CDR1 is MGHRA, CDR2 YSYEKL, per germline. The V and J ends lost 4 bases and 7 bases respectively, with 10 bases between them. There are 13 residues in the CDR3. CDR3 in amino acids: CASSPPTGEKLFF. In DNA, the CDR3 is TGCGCCAGCAGCCCCCCGACGGGTGAAAAACTGTTTTTT.